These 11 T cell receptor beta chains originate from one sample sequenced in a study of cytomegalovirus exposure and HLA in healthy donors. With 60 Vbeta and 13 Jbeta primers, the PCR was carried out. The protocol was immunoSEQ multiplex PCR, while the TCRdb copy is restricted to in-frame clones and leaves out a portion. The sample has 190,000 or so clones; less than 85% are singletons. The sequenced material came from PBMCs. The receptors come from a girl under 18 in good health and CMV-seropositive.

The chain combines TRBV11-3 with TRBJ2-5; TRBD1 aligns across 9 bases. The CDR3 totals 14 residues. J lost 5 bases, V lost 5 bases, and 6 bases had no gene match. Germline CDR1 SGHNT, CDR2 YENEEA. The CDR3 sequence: CASSKPTGGETQYF. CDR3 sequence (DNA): TGTGCCAGCAGCAAACCGACAGGGGGGGAGACCCAGTACTTC.

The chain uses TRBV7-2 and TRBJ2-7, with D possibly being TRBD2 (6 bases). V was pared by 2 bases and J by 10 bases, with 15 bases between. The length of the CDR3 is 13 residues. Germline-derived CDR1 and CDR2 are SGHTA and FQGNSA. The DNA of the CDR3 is TGTGCCAGCAGCTTATGGGGGGTGGTCGACCAGTACTTC. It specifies CASSLWGVVDQYF.

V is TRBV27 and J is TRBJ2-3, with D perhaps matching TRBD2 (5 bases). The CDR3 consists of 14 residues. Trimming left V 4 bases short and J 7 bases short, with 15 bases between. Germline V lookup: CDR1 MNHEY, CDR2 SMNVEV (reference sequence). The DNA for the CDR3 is TGTGCCAGCAGTTCACTAGTTCCAGAGAATACGCAGTATTTT. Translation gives CASSSLVPENTQYF.

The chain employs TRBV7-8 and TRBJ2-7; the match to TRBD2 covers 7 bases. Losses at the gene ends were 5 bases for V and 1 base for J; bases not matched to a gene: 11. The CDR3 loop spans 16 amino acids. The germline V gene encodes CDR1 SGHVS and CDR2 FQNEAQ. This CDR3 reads CASSPREFIRSYEQYF. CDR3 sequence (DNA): TGTGCCAGCAGCCCGCGGGAGTTCATCAGGTCCTACGAGCAGTACTTC.

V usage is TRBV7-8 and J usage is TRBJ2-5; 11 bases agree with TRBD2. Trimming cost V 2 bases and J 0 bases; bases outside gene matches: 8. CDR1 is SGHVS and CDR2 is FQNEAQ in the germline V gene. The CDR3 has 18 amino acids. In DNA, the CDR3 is TGTGCCAGCAGCTTATTTGCTAGCGGGGGGTTAAACCAAGAGACCCAGTACTTC. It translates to CASSLFASGGLNQETQYF.

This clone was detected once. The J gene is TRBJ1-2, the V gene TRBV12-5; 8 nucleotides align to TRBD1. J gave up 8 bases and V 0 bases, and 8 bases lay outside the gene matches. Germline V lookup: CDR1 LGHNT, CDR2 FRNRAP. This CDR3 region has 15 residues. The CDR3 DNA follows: TGTGCTAGTGGTTTGGTACTAGGACAGGGCGGAGGCTACACCTTC. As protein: CASGLVLGQGGGYTF.

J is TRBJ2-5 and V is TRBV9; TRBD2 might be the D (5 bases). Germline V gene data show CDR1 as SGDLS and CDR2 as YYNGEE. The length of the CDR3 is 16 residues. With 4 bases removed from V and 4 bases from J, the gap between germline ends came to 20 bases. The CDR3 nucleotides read TGTGCCAGCAGCCTCCTCCCGGGATTAGAGGGAGAGACCCAGTACTTC. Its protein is CASSLLPGLEGETQYF.

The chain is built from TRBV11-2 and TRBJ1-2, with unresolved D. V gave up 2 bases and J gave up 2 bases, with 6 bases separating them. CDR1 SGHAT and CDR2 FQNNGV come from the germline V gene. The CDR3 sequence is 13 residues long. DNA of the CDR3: TGTGCCAGCAGCTTATATTCGAACTATGGCTACACCTTC. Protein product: CASSLYSNYGYTF. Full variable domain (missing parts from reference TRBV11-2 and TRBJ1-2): EAGVAQSPRYKIIEKRQSVAFWCNPISGHATLYWYQQILGQGPKLLIQFQNNGVVDDSQLPKDRFSAERLKGVDSTLKIQPAKLEDSAVYLCASSLYSNYGYTFGSGTRLTVV.

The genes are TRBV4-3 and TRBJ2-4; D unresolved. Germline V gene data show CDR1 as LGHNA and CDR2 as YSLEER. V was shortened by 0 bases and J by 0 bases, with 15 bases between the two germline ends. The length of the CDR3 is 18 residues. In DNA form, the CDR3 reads TGCGCCAGCAGCCAAGACATAAGCCTGAACCTAGCCAAAAACATTCAGTACTTC. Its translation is CASSQDISLNLAKNIQYF.

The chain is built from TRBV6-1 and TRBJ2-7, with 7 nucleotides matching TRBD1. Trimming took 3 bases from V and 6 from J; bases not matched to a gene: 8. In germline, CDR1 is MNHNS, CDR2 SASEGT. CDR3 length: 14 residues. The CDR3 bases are TGTGCCAGCAGTGACCGGGACAGAGTGCGCGAGCAGTACTTC. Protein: CASSDRDRVREQYF.

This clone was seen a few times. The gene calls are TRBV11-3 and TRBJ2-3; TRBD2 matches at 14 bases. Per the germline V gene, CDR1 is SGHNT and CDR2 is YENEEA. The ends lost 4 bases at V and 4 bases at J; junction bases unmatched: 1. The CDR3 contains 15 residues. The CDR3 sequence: CASSSGLAGADTQYF. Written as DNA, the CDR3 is TGTGCCAGCAGCTCGGGACTAGCGGGGGCAGATACGCAGTATTTT.